The clone carrying this T cell receptor beta chain was observed once. The entry originates in a study of blood T cell repertoires in COVID-19. Study overall: The study drew acute and convalescent COVID-19 samples from the United States, Italy and Spain. PBMCs, B-cell-depleted T cells, or T cells provided the cDNA or gDNA that made up the material.

V was shortened by 2 bases and J by 1 base, with 7 bases between the two germline ends. Germline V lookup: CDR1 SGHRS, CDR2 YFSETQ. This CDR3 has 14 amino acids. Profiled with immunoSEQ multiplex PCR; TCRdb holds only in-frame clones, not every one. The sample has tens of thousands of clones, 65% to 90% seen once. Sequencing input: peripheral blood. The receptor comes from a woman older than 75 with acute or convalescent COVID-19. The chain couples TRBV5-1 to TRBJ1-3; weak D call: TRBD1 (6 bases). Written as DNA, the CDR3 is TGCGCCAGCAGCTTACAGGGATCTGGAAACACCATATATTTT. Encoded protein: CASSLQGSGNTIYF.